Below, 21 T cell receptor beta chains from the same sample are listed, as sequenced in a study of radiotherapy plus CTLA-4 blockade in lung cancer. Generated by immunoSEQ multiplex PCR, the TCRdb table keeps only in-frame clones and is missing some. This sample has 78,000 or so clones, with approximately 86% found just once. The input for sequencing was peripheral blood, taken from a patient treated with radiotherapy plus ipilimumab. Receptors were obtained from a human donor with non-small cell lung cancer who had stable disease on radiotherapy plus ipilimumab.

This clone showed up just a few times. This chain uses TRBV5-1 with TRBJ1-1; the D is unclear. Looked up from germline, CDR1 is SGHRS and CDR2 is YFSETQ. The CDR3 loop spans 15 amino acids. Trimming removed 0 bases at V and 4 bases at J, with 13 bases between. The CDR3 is CASSLDISLSTEAFF. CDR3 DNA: TGCGCCAGCAGCTTGGACATTAGTTTGAGCACTGAAGCTTTCTTT.

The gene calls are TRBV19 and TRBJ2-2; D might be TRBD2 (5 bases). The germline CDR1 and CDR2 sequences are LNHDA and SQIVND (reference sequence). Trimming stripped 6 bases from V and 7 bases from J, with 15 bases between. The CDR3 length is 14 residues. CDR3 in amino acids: CASSREGRNGELFF. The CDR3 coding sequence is TGTGCCAGTAGCCGAGAGGGCCGGAACGGGGAGCTGTTTTTT.

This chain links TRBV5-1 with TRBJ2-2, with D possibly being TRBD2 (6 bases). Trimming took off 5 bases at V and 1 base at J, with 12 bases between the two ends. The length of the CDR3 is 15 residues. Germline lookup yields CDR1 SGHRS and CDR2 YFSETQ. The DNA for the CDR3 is TGCGCCAGCAGAACCCCCGGGGGGAACACCGGGGAGCTGTTTTTT. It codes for CASRTPGGNTGELFF.

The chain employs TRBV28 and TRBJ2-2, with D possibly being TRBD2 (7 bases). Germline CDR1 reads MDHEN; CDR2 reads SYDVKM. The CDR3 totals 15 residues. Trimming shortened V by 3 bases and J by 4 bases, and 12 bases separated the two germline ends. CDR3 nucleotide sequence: TGTGCCAGCAGTTTTTCGGGGGGCGCCACCGGGGAGCTGTTTTTT. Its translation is CASSFSGGATGELFF.

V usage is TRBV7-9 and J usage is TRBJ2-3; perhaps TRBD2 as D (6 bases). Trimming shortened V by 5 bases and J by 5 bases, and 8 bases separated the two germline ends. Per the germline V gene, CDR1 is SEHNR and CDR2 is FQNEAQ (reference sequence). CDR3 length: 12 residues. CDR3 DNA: TGTGCCAGCAGCCCGGGGGTAGATACGCAGTATTTT. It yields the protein CASSPGVDTQYF.

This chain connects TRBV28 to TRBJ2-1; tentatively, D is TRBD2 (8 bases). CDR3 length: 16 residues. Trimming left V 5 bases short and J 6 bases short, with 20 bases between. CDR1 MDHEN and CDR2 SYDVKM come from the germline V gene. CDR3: CASSGARGREANEQFF. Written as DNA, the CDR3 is TGTGCCAGCAGTGGGGCGAGGGGGCGGGAGGCCAATGAGCAGTTCTTC.

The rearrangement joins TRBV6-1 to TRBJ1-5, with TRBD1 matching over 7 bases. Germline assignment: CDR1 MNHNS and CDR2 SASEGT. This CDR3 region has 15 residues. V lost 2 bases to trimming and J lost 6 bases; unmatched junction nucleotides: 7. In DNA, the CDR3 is TGTGCCAGCAGTGAATCGGCAGGGGGGTTTCAGCCCCAGCATTTT. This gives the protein CASSESAGGFQPQHF.

CDR3 amino acids: CASSRVDSPLHF. For the CDR3, the DNA is TGTGCCAGCAGCAGGGTGGATTCACCCCTCCACTTT. The chain is built from TRBV6-5 and TRBJ1-6, with TRBD1 as a possible D gene (5 bases). CDR1 is MNHEY, CDR2 SVGAGI, per germline. The CDR3 contains 12 residues. The ends were cut back, 6 bases at V and 8 bases at J, with 8 bases in the middle.

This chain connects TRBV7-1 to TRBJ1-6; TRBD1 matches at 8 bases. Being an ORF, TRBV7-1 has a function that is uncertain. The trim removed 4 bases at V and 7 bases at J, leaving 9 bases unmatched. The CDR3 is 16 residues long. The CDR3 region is CASSLAQGAGNSPLHF. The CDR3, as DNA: TGTGCCAGCAGCTTAGCGCAGGGGGCGGGAAATTCACCCCTCCACTTT.

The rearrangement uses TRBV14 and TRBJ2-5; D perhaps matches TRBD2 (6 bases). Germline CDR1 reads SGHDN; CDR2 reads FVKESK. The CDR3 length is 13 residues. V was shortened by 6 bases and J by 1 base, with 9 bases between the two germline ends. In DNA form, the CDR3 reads TGTGCCAGCAGTCGACTAGTCCAAGAGACCCAGTACTTC. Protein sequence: CASSRLVQETQYF.

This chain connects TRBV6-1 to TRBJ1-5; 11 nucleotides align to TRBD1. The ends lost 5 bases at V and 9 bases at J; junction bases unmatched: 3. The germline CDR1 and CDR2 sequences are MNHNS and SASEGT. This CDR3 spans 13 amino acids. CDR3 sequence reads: CASSSGTGGPQHF. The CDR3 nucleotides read TGTGCCAGCAGTTCTGGGACAGGGGGGCCCCAGCATTTT.

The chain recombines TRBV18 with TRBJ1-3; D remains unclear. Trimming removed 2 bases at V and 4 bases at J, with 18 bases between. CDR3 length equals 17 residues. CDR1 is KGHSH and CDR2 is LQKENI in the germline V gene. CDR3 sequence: CASSPTLNRGSGNTIYF. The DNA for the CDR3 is TGTGCCAGCTCACCAACGTTAAACCGGGGAAGCGGAAACACCATATATTTT.

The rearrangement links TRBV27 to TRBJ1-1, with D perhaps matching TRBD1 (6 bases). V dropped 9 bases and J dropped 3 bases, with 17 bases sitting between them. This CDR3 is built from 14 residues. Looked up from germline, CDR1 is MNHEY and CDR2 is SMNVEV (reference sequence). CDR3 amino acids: CASSSQGWDTEAFF. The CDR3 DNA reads TGTGCCAGTTCCTCACAGGGATGGGACACTGAAGCTTTCTTT.

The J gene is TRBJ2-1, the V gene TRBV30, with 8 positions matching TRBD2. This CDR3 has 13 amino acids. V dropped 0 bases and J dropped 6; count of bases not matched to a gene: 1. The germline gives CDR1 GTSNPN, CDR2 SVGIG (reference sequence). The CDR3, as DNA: TGTGCCTGGAGTGTAACTAGCGGCAATGAGCAGTTCTTC. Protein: CAWSVTSGNEQFF.

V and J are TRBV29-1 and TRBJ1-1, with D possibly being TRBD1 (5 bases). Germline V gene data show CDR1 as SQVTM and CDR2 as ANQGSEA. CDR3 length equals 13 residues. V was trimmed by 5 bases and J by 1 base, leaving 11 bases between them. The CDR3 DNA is TGCAGCGTTTCAAGGGGCGGGAACACTGAAGCTTTCTTT. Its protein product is CSVSRGGNTEAFF.

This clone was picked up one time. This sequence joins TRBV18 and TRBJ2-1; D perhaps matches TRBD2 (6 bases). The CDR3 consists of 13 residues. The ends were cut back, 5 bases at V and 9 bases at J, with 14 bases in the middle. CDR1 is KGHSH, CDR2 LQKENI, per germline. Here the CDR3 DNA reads TGTGCCAGCTCAGGGGACTCCGTCGGTGAGCAGTTCTTC. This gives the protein CASSGDSVGEQFF.

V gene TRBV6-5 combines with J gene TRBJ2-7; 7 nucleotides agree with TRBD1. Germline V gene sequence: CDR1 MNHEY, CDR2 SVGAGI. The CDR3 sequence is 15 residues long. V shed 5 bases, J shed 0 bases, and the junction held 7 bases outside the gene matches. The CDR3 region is CASSTRTGYSYEQYF. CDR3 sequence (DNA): TGTGCCAGCAGTACCCGGACAGGCTACTCCTACGAGCAGTACTTC.

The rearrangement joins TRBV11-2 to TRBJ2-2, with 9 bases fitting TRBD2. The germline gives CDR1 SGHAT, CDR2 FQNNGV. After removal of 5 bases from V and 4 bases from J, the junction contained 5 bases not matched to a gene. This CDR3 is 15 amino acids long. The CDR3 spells CASSRAGGPTGELFF. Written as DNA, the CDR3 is TGTGCCAGCAGCCGTGCGGGGGGGCCCACCGGGGAGCTGTTTTTT.

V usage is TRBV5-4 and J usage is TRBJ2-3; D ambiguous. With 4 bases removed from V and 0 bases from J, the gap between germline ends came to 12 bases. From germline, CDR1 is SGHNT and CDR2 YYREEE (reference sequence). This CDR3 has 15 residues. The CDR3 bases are TGTGCCAGCAGCATCACCTCTACTAGCACAGATACGCAGTATTTT. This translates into CASSITSTSTDTQYF.

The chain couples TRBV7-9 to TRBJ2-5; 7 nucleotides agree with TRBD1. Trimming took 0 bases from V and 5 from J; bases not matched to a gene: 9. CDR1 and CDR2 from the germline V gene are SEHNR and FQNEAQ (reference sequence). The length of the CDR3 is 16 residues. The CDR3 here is CASSLATGVRLETQYF. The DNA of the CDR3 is TGTGCCAGCAGCTTAGCTACAGGGGTGCGGTTGGAGACCCAGTACTTC. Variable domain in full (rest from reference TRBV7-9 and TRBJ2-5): DTGVSQNPRHKITKRGQNVTFRCDPISEHNRLYWYRQTLGQGPEFLTYFQNEAQLEKSRLLSDRFSAERPKGSFSTLEIQRTEQGDSAMYLCASSLATGVRLETQYFGPGTRLLVL.

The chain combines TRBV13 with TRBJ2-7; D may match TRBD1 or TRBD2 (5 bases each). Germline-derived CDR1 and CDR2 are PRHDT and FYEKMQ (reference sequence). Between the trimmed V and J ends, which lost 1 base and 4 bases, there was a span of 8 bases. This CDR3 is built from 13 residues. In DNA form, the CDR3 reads TGTGCCAGCAGCTTAGCCAGGGAGTACGAGCAGTACTTC. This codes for CASSLAREYEQYF.